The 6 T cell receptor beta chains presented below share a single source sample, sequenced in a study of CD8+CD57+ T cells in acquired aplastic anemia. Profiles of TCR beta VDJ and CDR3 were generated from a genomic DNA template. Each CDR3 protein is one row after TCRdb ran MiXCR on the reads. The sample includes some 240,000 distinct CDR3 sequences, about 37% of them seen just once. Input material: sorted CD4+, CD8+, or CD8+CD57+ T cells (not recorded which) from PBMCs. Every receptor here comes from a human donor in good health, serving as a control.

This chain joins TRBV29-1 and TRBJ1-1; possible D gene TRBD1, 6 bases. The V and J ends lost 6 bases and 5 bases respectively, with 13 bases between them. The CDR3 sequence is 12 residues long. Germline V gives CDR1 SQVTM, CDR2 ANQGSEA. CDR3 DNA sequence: TGCAGCGTCCTACAGGGTGGAACTGAAGCTTTCTTT. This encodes CSVLQGGTEAFF.

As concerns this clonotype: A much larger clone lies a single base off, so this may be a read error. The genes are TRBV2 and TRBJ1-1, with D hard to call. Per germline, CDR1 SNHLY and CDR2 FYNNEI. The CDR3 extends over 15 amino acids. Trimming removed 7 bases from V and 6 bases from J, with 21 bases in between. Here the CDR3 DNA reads TGTGCCAGCACTTCACGGGGAATGGGTTCGGCTGAAGCTTTCTTT. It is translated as CASTSRGMGSAEAFF.

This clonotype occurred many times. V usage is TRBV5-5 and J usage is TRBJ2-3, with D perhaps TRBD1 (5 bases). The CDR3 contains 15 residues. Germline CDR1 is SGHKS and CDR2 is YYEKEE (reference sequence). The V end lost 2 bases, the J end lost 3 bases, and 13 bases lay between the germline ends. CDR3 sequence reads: CASSFVGLLTDTQYF. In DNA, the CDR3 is TGTGCCAGCAGCTTCGTGGGGCTGTTGACAGATACGCAGTATTTT.

This CDR3 is CASSLSMDYGYTF. The CDR3 DNA sequence: TGTGCCAGCAGTCTGAGCATGGACTATGGCTACACCTTC. This chain links TRBV12-3 or TRBV12-4 with TRBJ1-2, with unresolved D. Trimming pared 5 bases from V and 3 bases from J, leaving 10 bases between. The CDR3 is 13 amino acids.

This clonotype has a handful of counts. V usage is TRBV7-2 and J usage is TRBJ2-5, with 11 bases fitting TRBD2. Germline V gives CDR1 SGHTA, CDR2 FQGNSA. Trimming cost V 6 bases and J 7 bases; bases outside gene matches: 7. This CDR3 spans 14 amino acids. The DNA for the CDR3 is TGTGCCAGCAGATCTAGCGGGGGGTTGTGGACCCAGTACTTC. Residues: CASRSSGGLWTQYF.

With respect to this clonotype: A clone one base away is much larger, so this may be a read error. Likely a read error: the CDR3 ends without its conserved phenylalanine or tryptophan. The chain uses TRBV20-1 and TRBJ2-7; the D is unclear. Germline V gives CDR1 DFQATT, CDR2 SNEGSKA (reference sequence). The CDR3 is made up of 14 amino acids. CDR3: CSLLLAASSYEQYL. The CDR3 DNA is TGCAGCCTCTTACTTGCGGCGAGCTCCTACGAGCAGTACCTC.